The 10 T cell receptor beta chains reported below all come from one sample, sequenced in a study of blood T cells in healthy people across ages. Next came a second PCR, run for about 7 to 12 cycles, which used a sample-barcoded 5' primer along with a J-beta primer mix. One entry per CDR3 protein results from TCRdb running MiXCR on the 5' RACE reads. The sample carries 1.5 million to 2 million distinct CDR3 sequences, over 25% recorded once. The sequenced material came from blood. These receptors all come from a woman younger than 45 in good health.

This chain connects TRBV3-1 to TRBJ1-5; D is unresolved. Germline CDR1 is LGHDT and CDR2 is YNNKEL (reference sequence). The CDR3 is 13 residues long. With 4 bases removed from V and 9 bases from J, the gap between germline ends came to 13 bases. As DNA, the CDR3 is TGTGCCAGCAGCCTCGGGCCCCTCGGGCCCCAGCATTTT. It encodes CASSLGPLGPQHF.

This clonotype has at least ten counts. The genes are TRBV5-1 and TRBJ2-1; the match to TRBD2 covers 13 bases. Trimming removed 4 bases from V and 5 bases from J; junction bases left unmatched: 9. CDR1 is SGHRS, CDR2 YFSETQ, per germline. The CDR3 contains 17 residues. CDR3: CASSGWTSGSGNNEQFF. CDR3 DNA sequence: TGCGCCAGCAGCGGGTGGACTAGCGGGAGTGGTAACAATGAGCAGTTCTTC.

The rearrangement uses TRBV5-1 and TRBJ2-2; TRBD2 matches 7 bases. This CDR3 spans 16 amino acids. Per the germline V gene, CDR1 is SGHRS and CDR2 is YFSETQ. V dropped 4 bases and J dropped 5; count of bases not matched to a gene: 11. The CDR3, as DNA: TGCGCCAGCAGCGGAGCTGTGCCTAGCGGAACCGGGGAGCTGTTTTTT. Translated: CASSGAVPSGTGELFF.

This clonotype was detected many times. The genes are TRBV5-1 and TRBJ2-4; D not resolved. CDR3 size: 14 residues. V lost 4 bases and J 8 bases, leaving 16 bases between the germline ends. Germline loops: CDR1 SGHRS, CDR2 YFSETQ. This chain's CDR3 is CASSPSGPWDIQYF. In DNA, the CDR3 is TGCGCCAGCAGCCCATCAGGTCCTTGGGACATTCAGTACTTC. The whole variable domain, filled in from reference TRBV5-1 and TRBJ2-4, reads KAGVTQTPRYLIKTRGQQVTLSCSPISGHRSVSWYQQTPGQGLQFLFEYFSETQRNKGNFPGRFSGRQFSNSRSEMNVSTLELGDSALYLCASSPSGPWDIQYFGAGTRLSVL.

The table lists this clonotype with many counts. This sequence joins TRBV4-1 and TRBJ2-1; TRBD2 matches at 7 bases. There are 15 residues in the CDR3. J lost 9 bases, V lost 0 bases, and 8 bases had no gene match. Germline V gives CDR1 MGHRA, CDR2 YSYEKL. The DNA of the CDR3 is TGCGCCAGCAGCCAAGAATGGGCGTGGGGGGGTGAGCAGTTCTTC. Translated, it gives CASSQEWAWGGEQFF.

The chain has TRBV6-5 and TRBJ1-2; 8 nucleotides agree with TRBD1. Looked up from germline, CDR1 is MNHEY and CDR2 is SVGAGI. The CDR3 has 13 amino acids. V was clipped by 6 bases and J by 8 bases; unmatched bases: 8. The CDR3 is CASSRGLITGYTF. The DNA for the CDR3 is TGTGCCAGCAGCAGGGGGCTGATAACGGGCTACACCTTC.

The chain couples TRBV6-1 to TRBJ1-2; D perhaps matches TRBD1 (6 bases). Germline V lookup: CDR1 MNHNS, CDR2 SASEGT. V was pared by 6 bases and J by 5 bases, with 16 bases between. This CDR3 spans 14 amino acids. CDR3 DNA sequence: TGTGCCAGCAGAGCCCGGGACACGATATATGGCTACACCTTC. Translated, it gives CASRARDTIYGYTF.

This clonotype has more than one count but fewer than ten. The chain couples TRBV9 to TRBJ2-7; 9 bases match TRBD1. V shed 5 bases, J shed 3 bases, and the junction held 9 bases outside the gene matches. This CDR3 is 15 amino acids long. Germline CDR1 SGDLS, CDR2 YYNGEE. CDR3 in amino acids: CASSAPGQGNYEQYF. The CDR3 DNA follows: TGTGCCAGCAGTGCCCCGGGACAGGGCAACTACGAGCAGTACTTC.

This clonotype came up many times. The CDR3 protein is CASSEAENTEAFF. CDR3 sequence (DNA): TGTGCCAGCTCCGAAGCAGAGAACACTGAAGCTTTCTTT. This chain joins TRBV18 and TRBJ1-1; the D is unclear. Germline V gene lookup returns CDR1 KGHSH and CDR2 LQKENI. The CDR3 consists of 13 residues. The V and J ends lost 6 bases and 1 base respectively, with 9 bases between them.

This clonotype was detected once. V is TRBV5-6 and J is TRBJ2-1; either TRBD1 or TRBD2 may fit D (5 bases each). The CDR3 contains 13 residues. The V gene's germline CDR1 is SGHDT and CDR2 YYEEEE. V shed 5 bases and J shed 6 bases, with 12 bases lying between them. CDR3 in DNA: TGTGCCAGCAGTATGAAGGGGAGCAATGAGCAGTTCTTC. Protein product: CASSMKGSNEQFF.